This is a list of T cell receptor beta chains from one sample in a study of T cells in narcolepsy. This table comes from immunoSEQ multiplex PCR, and its TCRdb copy is limited to in-frame clones, with some not included. The sample holds about 24,000 clones; roughly two thirds are singletons and the top ten take 9% to 15%. Sequences were obtained from memory (CD45RA-) CD4+ T cells from blood. All receptors come from a human donor in good health. Each CDR3 is given with its conserved first and last residue.

cdr3_aa v_call
CASSVGDYSDTQYF TRBV9
CASSLKLADAYEQYF TRBV7-2
CASATRGLAGHEQYF TRBV6-1
CASSFSTGQEHF TRBV7-2
CASSFSGGESTDTQYF TRBV5-1
CASSRTGTGAYEQYF TRBV14
CAWDSGDTDTQYF TRBV30
CASTEGARGYTF TRBV28
CASSLGTGSYEQYF TRBV7-9
CSVEGWAADYGYTF TRBV29-1
CASRQDSQETQYF TRBV6-1
CASSTYTGMDF TRBV19
CASRSQGDNQPQHF TRBV25-1
CASSPGGAVSGKNIQYF TRBV18
CASSVALDSFNSPLHF TRBV6-1
CATRQGWDEQYF TRBV6-1
CASSLQAGDLEQYF TRBV7-2
CASSGGRPSAYEQYF TRBV6-6
CASSLAQHGTDTQYF TRBV7-6
CASSYLGGAGELFF TRBV6-5
CASSWASGSGETQYF TRBV7-6
CASSFPGGSPDTQYF TRBV5-1
CASSLAADTQYF TRBV9
CASSLLGAGELFF TRBV27
CASSSSAGTQNTIYF TRBV28
CASSQAGRERGGREQFF TRBV4-2
CASSERRPSILGGYTF TRBV6-1
CASSLLAGGPGETQYF TRBV7-8
CASSLAPNYGYTF TRBV7-2
CAISEDQGGYRTGELFF TRBV10-3
CASSPRGGYGYTF TRBV5-1
CAWSVLDGYTF TRBV30
CASSLQGEETQYF TRBV5-1
CASSVKTVTVGSPLHF TRBV2
CASSLDGRGLETQYF TRBV5-1